The clone carrying this TCR beta chain was detected a few times. Each CDR3 protein is one row after TCRdb ran MiXCR on the 5' RACE reads. The sample holds about 54,000 distinct CDR3 sequences, approximately 17% seen once. This CDR3 contains 14 residues. V lost 4 bases, J lost 5 bases, and 4 bases stayed unmatched. Germline lookup yields CDR1 DFQATT and CDR2 SNEGSKA (reference sequence). The chain is built from TRBV20-1 and TRBJ1-5; TRBD1 aligns across 11 bases. The sequence derives from a female donor with breast cancer. The specimen sequenced was naive CD4+ T cells sorted from blood. Subset in this sample: naive CD4+ T cells, CD4+CD45RA+CD25-. The CDR3 loop is CSANRDRGDQPQHF. The CDR3 DNA sequence: TGCAGTGCTAACCGGGACAGGGGGGATCAGCCCCAGCATTTT.